The rows below give T cell receptor beta chains drawn from one sample of a study of cytomegalovirus exposure and HLA in healthy donors. Sequencing was performed with immunoSEQ multiplex PCR; in TCRdb, only in-frame clones are kept and a portion is missing. The table records over 80,000 clones, roughly 73% of them present only once. The sample taken for sequencing was PBMCs. The source of these receptors is a man in his forties in good health and CMV-seronegative. Each CDR3 is given with its conserved first and last residue. Each record gives: clone size, D gene, J gene, V gene, CDR3 DNA, CDR3 protein. The D gene is left open where the match is weak. Clone size is given for some rows only: seen once, a few or many times, or a class if the clone is expanded.

NA NA TRBJ2-7 TRBV27 TGTGCCAGCAGGGACTTTTTTTCCTACGAGCAGTACTTC CASRDFFSYEQYF
NA NA TRBJ1-2 TRBV6-5 TGTGCCAGCAGTTACGCCCCGGGGAGGGGCGGCTACACCTTC CASSYAPGRGGYTF
NA TRBD1 TRBJ1-5 TRBV5-1 TGCGCCAGCAGCGTCCCCCGGGACAGGGGGCTTAGCAATCAGCCCCAGCATTTT CASSVPRDRGLSNQPQHF
NA TRBD2 TRBJ2-3 TRBV4-3 TGCGCCAGCAGCCAAGATCCTAGCGGGGGATACACAGATACGCAGTATTTT CASSQDPSGGYTDTQYF
NA TRBD2 TRBJ2-5 TRBV29-1 TGCAGCGTTGCCGGGACTAGCGGGGGGCCAAAAGAGACCCAGTACTTC CSVAGTSGGPKETQYF
NA TRBD1 TRBJ2-7 TRBV15 TGTGCCACGGGACAGGCTTACTCCTACGAGCAGTACTTC CATGQAYSYEQYF
NA TRBD1 TRBJ2-5 TRBV5-1 TGCGCCAGCAGCTTCCGGGACAGGGCGGGGGAGACCCAGTACTTC CASSFRDRAGETQYF
NA TRBD1 TRBJ1-2 TRBV5-1 TGCGCCAGCAGCTCGGGACAGTACTATGGCTACACCTTC CASSSGQYYGYTF
NA NA TRBJ1-1 TRBV5-1 TGCGCCAGCAGCTTGGCCCTTTACGACAGGAACACTGAAGCTTTCTTT CASSLALYDRNTEAFF
NA TRBD1 TRBJ1-1 TRBV4-2 TGTGCCAGCAGCCAAAGGGACAGGACGAACACTGAAGCTTTCTTT CASSQRDRTNTEAFF
NA NA TRBJ1-1 TRBV19 TGTGCCAGTCAACGTCGGGTGAACACTGAAGCTTTCTTT CASQRRVNTEAFF
NA TRBD2 TRBJ2-1 TRBV9 TGTGCCAGCAGCGTAGAGGGGACTAGCGGGGGGTACAATGAGCAGTTCTTC CASSVEGTSGGYNEQFF
once NA TRBJ1-6 TRBV7-9 TGTGCCAGCAGCTTAGAGCCAGGGGCAACACCCCTCCACTTT CASSLEPGATPLHF
NA TRBD1 TRBJ2-7 TRBV13 TGTGCCAGCAGCTCATCCGACAGGGTGGTCTACGAGCAGTACTTC CASSSSDRVVYEQYF
NA TRBD1 TRBJ2-5 TRBV5-1 TGCGCCAGCAGTCTACGACAGGGGGCTGGAAAAGAGACCCAGTACTTC CASSLRQGAGKETQYF
NA NA TRBJ1-4 TRBV2 TGTGCCAGCAGTTGGTATCCCGCTGGCGGTGAAAAACTGTTTTTT CASSWYPAGGEKLFF
NA TRBD1 TRBJ2-4 TRBV7-3 TGTGCCAGCAGCTTGACAGGGGAAAACATTCAGTACTTC CASSLTGENIQYF
NA NA TRBJ2-2 TRBV28 TGTGCCAGCAGTTTTGCGGGTAACACCGGGGAGCTGTTTTTT CASSFAGNTGELFF
NA NA TRBJ1-1 TRBV7-9 TGTGCCAGCAGCTTAGATGGGGCCACTGAAGCTTTCTTT CASSLDGATEAFF
NA NA TRBJ2-2 TRBV12-5 TGTGCTAGTGGTTTGGGTCCTTTCACCGGGGAGCTGTTTTTT CASGLGPFTGELFF
NA TRBD1 TRBJ1-1 TRBV7-2 TGTGCCAGCAGCATCACACTGACAGGGTCTGAAGCTTTCTTT CASSITLTGSEAFF
few TRBD2 TRBJ2-3 TRBV30 TGTGCCTGGAGTGTAGGGGCGGGGGGGGTCACAGATACGCAGTATTTT CAWSVGAGGVTDTQYF
NA NA TRBJ2-3 TRBV5-4 TGTGCCAGCAGCTTACGAACTAGCCCCACCACAGATACGCAGTATTTT CASSLRTSPTTDTQYF
NA TRBD2 TRBJ2-2 TRBV7-8 TGTGCCAGCAGCTTAAGCGGGGGGCGACTCGGGGAGCTGTTTTTT CASSLSGGRLGELFF
NA NA TRBJ2-1 TRBV20-1 TGCAGTGCTACTTGGGGAGGTGAGCAGTTCTTC CSATWGGEQFF
NA NA TRBJ2-2 TRBV18 TGTGCCAGCTCACCGGAGATCGAGAACACCGGGGAGCTGTTTTTT CASSPEIENTGELFF
NA NA TRBJ2-3 TRBV19 TGTGCCAGTAGTACCCGGACAGCTAGCACAGATACGCAGTATTTT CASSTRTASTDTQYF
NA NA TRBJ1-3 TRBV10-3 TGTGCCATCAGTCCTTCTGGAAACACCATATATTTT CAISPSGNTIYF
NA TRBD2 TRBJ2-1 TRBV11-2 TGTGCCAGCAGCTTAGATGCGAGGGTAGCGGGGGCCTCCTACAATGAGCAGTTCTTC CASSLDARVAGASYNEQFF
NA NA TRBJ2-5 TRBV10-3 TGTGCCATCAGTGAAGCAGGGTCGGAAGAGACCCAGTACTTC CAISEAGSEETQYF
once TRBD1 TRBJ2-2 TRBV5-1 TGCGCCAGCAGGACCGGGACAGGGGGCACCGGGGAGCTGTTTTTT CASRTGTGGTGELFF
NA NA TRBJ2-7 TRBV7-6 TGTGCCAGCAGCTCGGGACTGGGGGGGCAGTACTTC CASSSGLGGQYF
NA TRBD1 TRBJ2-7 TRBV5-1 TGCGCCAGCAGCTTGCGCCAGGGGGCTTTCAACGAGCAGTACTTC CASSLRQGAFNEQYF
NA NA TRBJ1-1 TRBV7-9 TGTGCCAGCAGCGCTAGGGCGATCGGACCTCCGGGAAGGCACACTGAAGCTTTCTTT CASSARAIGPPGRHTEAFF
NA NA TRBJ2-6 TRBV2 TGTGCCAGCAGCCAACACCGTCGAGGCTCTGGGGCCAACGTCCTGACTTTC CASSQHRRGSGANVLTF
NA NA TRBJ1-5 TRBV6-1 TGTGCCAGCAGACAGCCCCTATCTGAGCCCCAGCATTTT CASRQPLSEPQHF
NA NA TRBJ2-7 TRBV19 TGTGCCAGTCAGAAGTCTGGGACAACCTACGAGCAGTACTTC CASQKSGTTYEQYF
once NA TRBJ1-5 TRBV5-6 TGTGCCAGCAGCTCCCGGGAGCAAGGCAATCAGCCCCAGCATTTT CASSSREQGNQPQHF
NA NA TRBJ1-2 TRBV19 TGTGCCAGTAGTATCTCAGGGGTCGCTGATGGCTACACCTTC CASSISGVADGYTF
NA TRBD1 TRBJ1-2 TRBV2 TGTGCCAGCAGCCCGGGACAGGGCATCCCGGGCTATGGCTACACCTTC CASSPGQGIPGYGYTF
NA NA TRBJ1-2 TRBV2 TGTGCCAGCAGTGAAGGGGGGCAGGGTAACTATGGCTACACCTTC CASSEGGQGNYGYTF
NA NA TRBJ1-2 TRBV20-1 TGCAGTGCTAGTATCGGACAGAGCTACACCTTC CSASIGQSYTF
NA TRBD2 TRBJ2-2 TRBV7-9 TGTGCCAGCAGCTTTTCTAGCGGGGGGGCCTACACCGGGGAGCTGTTTTTT CASSFSSGGAYTGELFF
NA NA TRBJ2-3 TRBV18 TGTGCCAGCTCACTTGTCAGGGGGGTCACAGATACGCAGTATTTT CASSLVRGVTDTQYF
NA TRBD1 TRBJ1-5 TRBV7-2 TGTGCCAGCAGCTTAGCGGTTTGGGACAGGGGGCCCCAGCCCCAGCATTTT CASSLAVWDRGPQPQHF
NA NA TRBJ1-5 TRBV19 TGTGCCAGTAAGGGGTTTTATAGCAATCAGCCCCAGCATTTT CASKGFYSNQPQHF
NA TRBD1 TRBJ1-1 TRBV7-9 TGTGCCAGCAGCGCCCGACAGGGGGCCTACACTGAAGCTTTCTTT CASSARQGAYTEAFF
NA TRBD1 TRBJ2-2 TRBV6-5 TGTGCCAGCAGATTACCGGACAGGGACACCGGGGAGCTGTTTTTT CASRLPDRDTGELFF